This TCR beta chain derives from a study of identical twins. About this clonotype itself: No antigen is known for it. This could be a read error, since a much larger clone is one nucleotide away.

Addition of a universal primer site occurred through template switching, and cDNA carried unique molecular identifiers. One entry per CDR3 protein, called by TCRdb with MiXCR from the 5' RACE reads. Of about 100,000 distinct CDR3 sequences in the sample, 5.9% were seen once. CDR1 LNHDA and CDR2 SQIVND come from the germline V gene (reference sequence). This CDR3 region has 14 residues. General study findings and limits: Carriage of fewer insertions was seen in abundant cord blood beta clonotypes, whereas memory repertoires showed none. Invariant cells of the MAIT and iNKT types might have partly distorted the zero-insertion analyses. Sharing of beta out-of-frame sequences by twins showed a weaker excess.

The chain uses TRBV19 and TRBJ2-7, with 7 bases fitting TRBD1. This receptor was taken from a woman between 45 and 65 years old in good health. The material sequenced was memory T cells sorted from blood. DNA of the CDR3: TGTCCCAGTAGTCTAAAAAGGGGGCGCTACGAGCAGTACTTC. This sequence encodes CPSSLKRGRYEQYF.